Shown below are 17 T cell receptor beta chains from a single sample sequenced in a study of beta chain features in type 1 diabetes. Expressed TCRB transcripts got sequenced, as all isolated RNA was reverse transcribed. Sequencing was performed with immunoSEQ multiplex PCR; in TCRdb, only in-frame clones are kept and a portion is missing. The table records roughly 140,000 clones, approximately 10% of them present only once. The sample was central memory CD4+ T cells from blood. The source is a man aged 18 to 30 in good health.

This clone has just a few counts. The chain links TRBV19 to TRBJ2-7; D gene uncertain. The CDR3 contains 16 residues. The germline V gene has CDR1 LNHDA and CDR2 SQIVND (reference sequence). Trimming removed 5 bases at V and 3 bases at J, with 20 bases between. The chain's CDR3 is CASSPSSTRLVYEQYF. The CDR3 region has the DNA TGTGCCAGTAGTCCATCTTCGACACGTCTAGTCTACGAGCAGTACTTC.

This clone was counted ten times or more. V usage is TRBV29-1 and J usage is TRBJ2-5, with D unresolved. CDR3 length: 10 residues. The V gene lost 4 bases and the J gene lost 5 bases, with 5 bases spanning the gap. The germline gives CDR1 SQVTM, CDR2 ANQGSEA. CDR3 sequence reads: CSVVTETQYF. As DNA, the CDR3 is TGCAGCGTTGTTACGGAGACCCAGTACTTC.

CDR3 sequence: CASSYTPGRHKQFF. Written as DNA, the CDR3 is TGTGCCAGCAGTTACACGCCAGGGCGGCATAAGCAGTTCTTC. The gene calls are TRBV6-5 and TRBJ2-1, with a tentative D call TRBD1 (5 bases). V dropped 2 bases and J dropped 11 bases, with 16 bases sitting between them. From germline, CDR1 is MNHEY and CDR2 SVGAGI. There are 14 residues in the CDR3.

The genes are TRBV7-2 and TRBJ1-2; D might be TRBD1 (5 bases). V was clipped by 0 bases and J by 7 bases, with 9 bases between them. The CDR3 contains 13 residues. In germline, CDR1 is SGHTA, CDR2 FQGNSA. The CDR3 DNA is TGTGCCAGCAGCTTAGCGCAAGGGGCTGGCTACACCTTC. It codes for CASSLAQGAGYTF.

The chain is built from TRBV5-6 and TRBJ1-1; no firm D call. Trimming stripped 5 bases from V and 5 bases from J, with 19 bases between. This CDR3 comprises 15 residues. The germline gives CDR1 SGHDT, CDR2 YYEEEE. CDR3: CASRQSSGGRTEAFF. CDR3 DNA sequence: TGTGCCAGCAGGCAGTCCTCGGGAGGGCGGACTGAAGCTTTCTTT.

The table lists this clone with a few counts. The junction does not match germline at one end; this may be a read error. The chain combines TRBV28 with TRBJ2-7, with 9 bases identical to TRBD2. Germline-derived CDR1 and CDR2 are MDHEN and SYDVKM. The CDR3 sequence is 12 residues long. The CDR3 is CASSPADLAGNF. The CDR3 bases are TGTGCCAGCAGTCCGGCGGACCTAGCGGGAAACTTC.

This clone occurred a few times. The V call is TRBV9, the J call TRBJ2-2; D remains unclear. From germline, CDR1 is SGDLS and CDR2 YYNGEE. With 0 bases removed from V and 7 bases from J, the gap between germline ends came to 16 bases. The length of the CDR3 is 16 residues. In DNA form, the CDR3 reads TGTGCCAGCAGCGTAGATCAGCCCGCTTCCTTCGGGGAGCTGTTTTTT. As protein: CASSVDQPASFGELFF.

This clone appeared a few times. This chain connects TRBV18 to TRBJ2-7; D is perhaps TRBD2 (6 bases). The CDR3 runs 11 residues. With 3 bases removed from V and 9 bases from J, the gap between germline ends came to 9 bases. Germline CDR1 reads KGHSH; CDR2 reads LQKENI. CDR3 region: CASSPEGRQYF. Written as DNA, the CDR3 is TGTGCCAGCTCACCGGAGGGGCGGCAGTACTTC.

This clone came up a few times. The genes are TRBV5-1 and TRBJ2-2; 7 bases fit TRBD1. This CDR3 has 16 amino acids. Trimming cost V 9 bases and J 0 bases; bases outside gene matches: 11. CDR1 SGHRS and CDR2 YFSETQ come from the germline V gene. As DNA, the CDR3 is TGCGCCACCGCACCCGGACAGGCCACGAACACCGGGGAGCTGTTTTTT. Protein product: CATAPGQATNTGELFF.

This clone was detected a few times. J is TRBJ2-5 and V is TRBV5-6; possibly TRBD2 for D (6 bases). CDR3 length equals 12 residues. V was cut by 6 bases and J by 7 bases, with 13 bases left in between. Germline lookup yields CDR1 SGHDT and CDR2 YYEEEE. This chain's CDR3 is CASKEGMGTQYF. The CDR3 DNA reads TGTGCCAGCAAGGAGGGCATGGGGACCCAGTACTTC.

Here the CDR3 reads CASSSEGLAYNEQFF. DNA for the CDR3: TGCGCCAGCAGCTCGGAGGGACTAGCCTACAATGAGCAGTTCTTC. The V and J genes are TRBV5-1 and TRBJ2-1, with TRBD2 matching over 8 bases. The CDR3 has 15 residues. The germline V gene has CDR1 SGHRS and CDR2 YFSETQ. J gave up 2 bases and V 3 bases, and 4 bases lay outside the gene matches.

This clone has a handful of counts. V usage is TRBV7-2 and J usage is TRBJ2-5; 7 bases align to TRBD2. V gave up 5 bases and J gave up 3 bases; unmatched junction bases: 3. The CDR3 has 13 amino acids. Germline loops: CDR1 SGHTA, CDR2 FQGNSA. CDR3 region: CASSRSGEETQYF. The DNA of the CDR3 is TGTGCCAGCAGCCGGAGCGGGGAAGAGACCCAGTACTTC.

The genes are TRBV29-1 and TRBJ1-5; D perhaps matches TRBD1 (6 bases). V was pared by 6 bases and J by 2 bases, with 11 bases between. Germline CDR1 SQVTM, CDR2 ANQGSEA. The CDR3 is 13 amino acids. As DNA, the CDR3 is TGCAGCGTGTCGGGACACCGCAATCAGCCCCAGCATTTT. Residues: CSVSGHRNQPQHF. Full variable domain (rest looked up from reference TRBV29-1 and TRBJ1-5): SAVISQKPSRDICQRGTSLTIQCQVDSQVTMMFWYRQQPGQSLTLIATANQGSEATYESGFVIDKFPISRPNLTFSTLTVSNMSPEDSSIYLCSVSGHRNQPQHFGDGTRLSIL.

The chain couples TRBV18 to TRBJ2-1; D is ambiguous. V was trimmed by 3 bases and J by 0 bases, leaving 18 bases between them. The CDR3 runs to 18 residues. Germline V lookup: CDR1 KGHSH, CDR2 LQKENI. Written as DNA, the CDR3 is TGTGCCAGCTCACCTCTAATCGGCGGCCTGAGCTCCTACAATGAGCAGTTCTTC. This sequence encodes CASSPLIGGLSSYNEQFF. The entire variable domain, with the rest obtained from reference TRBV18 and TRBJ2-1, is as follows: NAGVMQNPRHLVRRRGQEARLRCSPMKGHSHVYWYRQLPEEGLKFMVYLQKENIIDESGMPKERFSAEFPKEGPSILRIQQVVRGDSAAYFCASSPLIGGLSSYNEQFFGPGTRLTVL.

The CDR3 coding sequence is TGTGCCAGCTCTAGCGGGAGTACCGGGGAGCTGTTTTTT. The encoded protein is CASSSGSTGELFF. The chain uses TRBV18 and TRBJ2-2; 9 bases align to TRBD2. CDR3 length: 13 residues. With 6 bases clipped from V and 5 bases from J, the junction kept 1 base outside the gene matches. The germline V gene has CDR1 KGHSH and CDR2 LQKENI.

V gene TRBV5-1 combines with J gene TRBJ1-2; 9 bases match TRBD1. Per germline, CDR1 SGHRS and CDR2 YFSETQ. With V trimmed by 4 bases and J by 8 bases, 6 bases remained unmatched. This CDR3 contains 13 residues. The CDR3: CASSPGTGQGYTF. The CDR3 nucleotides are TGCGCCAGCAGCCCCGGGACAGGGCAGGGCTACACCTTC.

This clone was counted ten times or more. The chain links TRBV2 to TRBJ2-5; D remains unclear. The germline V gene has CDR1 SNHLY and CDR2 FYNNEI. This CDR3 has 14 residues. V was shortened by 4 bases and J by 0 bases, with 9 bases between the two germline ends. In nucleotides, the CDR3 is TGTGCCAGCAGTGCGGGCGATTACCAAGAGACCCAGTACTTC. Encoded protein: CASSAGDYQETQYF.